These 30 T cell receptor beta chains share one sample of origin, sequenced in a study of PD-1 blockade in classical Hodgkin lymphoma. With no exception, relapse followed autologous stem cell transplantation in all patients, and brentuximab vedotin exposure varied. Sequencing was performed with immunoSEQ multiplex PCR; in TCRdb, only in-frame clones are kept and a portion is missing. The profile shows some 100,000 clones, more than 90% of them singletons. Sequenced material: peripheral blood mononuclear cells (PBMCs), taken at baseline. All receptors derive from a human donor with classical Hodgkin lymphoma.

V is TRBV28 and J is TRBJ1-5, with a weak D call TRBD1 (5 bases). V lost 6 bases and J 2 bases, leaving 17 bases between the germline ends. The germline V gene encodes CDR1 MDHEN and CDR2 SYDVKM. The CDR3 has 16 amino acids. The CDR3 DNA is TGTGCCAGCAGCAGGGAGGGGCCCGGTGGCAATCAGCCCCAGCATTTT. Residues: CASSREGPGGNQPQHF.

CDR3 nucleotides: TGTGCCAGCAGCTTAAATCTTGTGTCGGGAGTAAACAACGGAGATGGCTACACCTTC. Protein sequence: CASSLNLVSGVNNGDGYTF. The gene calls are TRBV13 and TRBJ1-2, with D hard to call. Germline loops: CDR1 PRHDT, CDR2 FYEKMQ (reference sequence). The length of the CDR3 is 19 residues. Trimming took off 2 bases at V and 6 bases at J, with 28 bases between the two ends.

V is TRBV7-7 and J is TRBJ2-2; D not resolved. Germline assignment: CDR1 SSHAT and CDR2 FNYEAQ (reference sequence). V was shortened by 6 bases and J by 1 base, with 6 bases between the two germline ends. The CDR3 consists of 13 residues. The chain's CDR3 is CASSRVNTGELFF. In DNA form, the CDR3 reads TGTGCCAGCAGTCGGGTGAACACCGGGGAGCTGTTTTTT.

The chain employs TRBV28 and TRBJ1-4, with TRBD1 matching 10 bases. With V trimmed by 5 bases and J by 5 bases, 8 bases remained unmatched. The CDR3 is 16 residues long. Germline assignment: CDR1 MDHEN and CDR2 SYDVKM. The CDR3 region has the DNA TGTGCCAGCAGTGGAGTGGACAGGGGGGGCAATGAAAAACTGTTTTTT. Amino acids: CASSGVDRGGNEKLFF.

The chain joins TRBV9 to TRBJ1-5, with D possibly matching TRBD1 (6 bases). This CDR3 is 16 amino acids long. Deletions cut 4 bases from V and 6 bases from J, with 20 bases between. Per germline, CDR1 SGDLS and CDR2 YYNGEE. CDR3 sequence reads: CASSPHPDRGIQPQHF. The CDR3 DNA sequence: TGTGCCAGCAGCCCACACCCGGACAGAGGCATTCAGCCCCAGCATTTT.

In the case of this clone: Relative to the germline gene, one junction end is altered; a read error may explain this. The rearrangement joins TRBV7-8 to TRBJ1-5; 8 bases map to TRBD1. Germline V gene data show CDR1 as SGHVS and CDR2 as FQNEAQ. The CDR3 is made up of 16 amino acids. The CDR3 loop reads CASSETGDYSTQPQHF. CDR3 sequence (DNA): TGTGCCAGCAGCGAGACAGGGGATTATAGCACTCAGCCCCAGCATTTT.

The rearrangement links TRBV5-4 to TRBJ1-4; D is unclear. Trimming removed 2 bases from V and 7 bases from J, with 9 bases in between. The CDR3 is 13 residues long. Germline V gives CDR1 SGHNT, CDR2 YYREEE (reference sequence). The CDR3, as DNA: TGTGCCAGCAGCTTAGGCGGGAGTGAAAAACTGTTTTTT. It codes for CASSLGGSEKLFF.

The chain couples TRBV7-2 to TRBJ2-4; 9 nucleotides agree with TRBD1. V shed 2 bases, J shed 4 bases, and the junction held 6 bases outside the gene matches. The germline gives CDR1 SGHTA, CDR2 FQGNSA. There are 16 residues in the CDR3. CDR3 coding DNA: TGTGCCAGCAGCTTACAACCCGGGACAGGGAAAAACATTCAGTACTTC. It is translated as CASSLQPGTGKNIQYF.

This chain joins TRBV5-1 and TRBJ2-5, with 8 bases matching TRBD1. The V gene's germline CDR1 is SGHRS and CDR2 YFSETQ. The trim removed 4 bases at V and 4 bases at J, leaving 3 bases unmatched. The CDR3 totals 13 residues. The CDR3 region has the DNA TGCGCCAGCAGCCCTGGGACAGGAGAGACCCAGTACTTC. The encoded protein is CASSPGTGETQYF.

This rearrangement joins TRBV20-1 to TRBJ2-7; unclear D gene. Between the trimmed V and J ends, which lost 6 bases and 2 bases, there was a span of 5 bases. Germline V gene sequence: CDR1 DFQATT, CDR2 SNEGSKA (reference sequence). The CDR3 loop spans 10 amino acids. This CDR3 reads CSARPYEQYF. DNA for the CDR3: TGCAGTGCAAGGCCCTACGAGCAGTACTTC.

The V call is TRBV30, the J call TRBJ2-7; a possible D gene is TRBD2 (7 bases). V dropped 5 bases and J dropped 2 bases, with 13 bases sitting between them. Germline CDR1 is GTSNPN and CDR2 is SVGIG (reference sequence). The CDR3 runs to 13 residues. Here the CDR3 reads CAWGRGPAYEQYF. The CDR3 DNA reads TGTGCCTGGGGGCGGGGGCCCGCCTACGAGCAGTACTTC.

The chain couples TRBV6-6 to TRBJ2-7, with D unresolved. Trimming shortened V by 6 bases and J by 3 bases, and 6 bases separated the two germline ends. CDR3 size: 11 residues. Germline V CDR1 and CDR2: MNHNY, SVGAGI (reference sequence). CDR3 nucleotides: TGTGCCAGCAGCTCATTCTACGAGCAGTACTTC. Amino acid sequence: CASSSFYEQYF.

This clone was seen only once. This sequence joins TRBV5-6 and TRBJ2-2; D is undetermined. The CDR3 extends over 16 amino acids. The germline V gene has CDR1 SGHDT and CDR2 YYEEEE. Trimming pared 0 bases from V and 6 bases from J, leaving 15 bases between. CDR3 in amino acids: CASSLGRAFSAGELFF. Written as DNA, the CDR3 is TGTGCCAGCAGCTTGGGACGGGCATTCAGTGCCGGGGAGCTGTTTTTT.

The gene calls are TRBV5-1 and TRBJ2-5, with 10 bases matching TRBD1. V shed 3 bases, J shed 4 bases, and the junction held 9 bases outside the gene matches. The CDR3 contains 16 residues. Germline CDR1 reads SGHRS; CDR2 reads YFSETQ. CDR3 nucleotide sequence: TGCGCCAGCAGCTACCGGGACAGGGGTCCCATAGAGACCCAGTACTTC. Protein sequence: CASSYRDRGPIETQYF.

The chain combines TRBV30 with TRBJ2-5, with D possibly matching TRBD2 (6 bases). The CDR3 totals 14 residues. Germline V lookup: CDR1 GTSNPN, CDR2 SVGIG (reference sequence). Trimming left V 5 bases short and J 2 bases short, with 15 bases between. Here the CDR3 reads CAWEAGWPQETQYF. CDR3 DNA sequence: TGTGCCTGGGAGGCGGGATGGCCTCAAGAGACCCAGTACTTC.

The CDR3 sequence: CASSLVKTSGSGEQFF. The CDR3 DNA reads as TGTGCCAGCAGTTTAGTGAAGACTAGCGGGAGCGGTGAGCAGTTCTTC. V gene TRBV27 combines with J gene TRBJ2-1, with 12 bases identical to TRBD2. Germline trimming cut 2 bases from V and 9 bases from J; bases unmatched to any gene: 8. The CDR3 is made up of 16 amino acids. Per germline, CDR1 MNHEY and CDR2 SMNVEV (reference sequence).

The J gene is TRBJ2-7, the V gene TRBV27; D might be TRBD2 (5 bases). The CDR3 runs 16 residues. V lost 6 bases and J lost 4, with 22 bases in between. Germline-derived CDR1 and CDR2 are MNHEY and SMNVEV (reference sequence). The CDR3: CASSLGEGGARYEQYF. The CDR3 DNA follows: TGTGCCAGCAGCTTAGGCGAGGGCGGAGCACGGTACGAGCAGTACTTC.

The genes are TRBV14 and TRBJ2-7; D perhaps matches TRBD2 (5 bases). The V and J ends lost 3 bases and 0 bases respectively, with 15 bases between them. CDR3 length equals 16 residues. Germline V CDR1 and CDR2: SGHDN, FVKESK. Here the CDR3 reads CASSHFVGDSSYEQYF. In DNA, the CDR3 is TGTGCCAGCAGCCATTTCGTCGGGGATTCCTCCTACGAGCAGTACTTC.

The rearrangement links TRBV29-1 to TRBJ1-1; TRBD1 is a possible D gene (6 bases). CDR1 and CDR2 from the germline V gene are SQVTM and ANQGSEA. Trimming left V 5 bases short and J 1 base short, with 14 bases between. This CDR3 has 14 residues. CDR3 sequence: CSVTGGTSNTEAFF. The CDR3 nucleotides are TGCAGCGTTACGGGGGGCACCTCGAACACTGAAGCTTTCTTT.

This clone was seen once. The rearrangement joins TRBV6-6 to TRBJ1-4, with D unclear. In germline, CDR1 is MNHNY, CDR2 SVGAGI (reference sequence). V gave up 5 bases and J gave up 8 bases, with 12 bases separating them. The CDR3 contains 13 residues. CDR3 bases: TGTGCCAGCAGTCGGTCCAGGAACGAAAAACTGTTTTTT. This encodes CASSRSRNEKLFF.

Only a few counts were recorded for this clone. The chain is built from TRBV10-1 and TRBJ1-2; no firm D call. Germline V gene sequence: CDR1 WNHNN, CDR2 SYGVQD (reference sequence). V lost 3 bases and J 3 bases, leaving 8 bases between the germline ends. The CDR3 runs 13 residues. The DNA of the CDR3 is TGCGCCAGCAGTGAACTAAGCGACTATGGCTACACCTTC. It is translated as CASSELSDYGYTF.

The rearrangement joins TRBV5-1 to TRBJ1-2; D possibly corresponds to TRBD1 (5 bases). The CDR3 length is 16 residues. The V gene lost 4 bases and the J gene lost 2 bases, with 18 bases spanning the gap. Germline V CDR1 and CDR2: SGHRS, YFSETQ. The CDR3 nucleotides are TGCGCCAGCAGCCCCCACGGAGAGGGGTTAAACTATGGCTACACCTTC. Translated: CASSPHGEGLNYGYTF.

The genes are TRBV7-9 and TRBJ2-5; D is unclear. CDR1 is SEHNR and CDR2 is FQNEAQ in the germline V gene (reference sequence). V gave up 5 bases and J gave up 2 bases, with 12 bases separating them. The CDR3 contains 14 residues. The CDR3 protein is CASSPTGWQETQYF. As DNA, the CDR3 is TGTGCCAGCAGCCCAACCGGATGGCAAGAGACCCAGTACTTC.

The rearrangement uses TRBV5-4 and TRBJ2-7, with D maybe TRBD2 (6 bases). The CDR3 spans 15 residues. Germline assignment: CDR1 SGHNT and CDR2 YYREEE (reference sequence). V was shortened by 9 bases and J by 1 base, with 20 bases between the two germline ends. The CDR3 DNA reads TGTGCCACCAAACTTAGAGCCGGGACTTCCTACGAGCAGTACTTC. It codes for CATKLRAGTSYEQYF.

The CDR3 DNA reads TGTGCCAGTAGTATATTCCGGGGTAGCGGGAGGGAGGAGACCCAGTACTTC. Residues: CASSIFRGSGREETQYF. The chain couples TRBV19 to TRBJ2-5; 11 bases agree with TRBD2. Germline CDR1 is LNHDA and CDR2 is SQIVND (reference sequence). The J segment lost 5 bases and the V segment lost 2 bases, leaving 10 bases of the junction unmatched. This CDR3 spans 17 amino acids.

The rearrangement links TRBV2 to TRBJ2-3; TRBD2 is a possible D gene (6 bases). V lost 10 bases to trimming and J lost 2 bases, with 13 bases between them. The CDR3 has 13 amino acids. Germline CDR1 is SNHLY and CDR2 is FYNNEI. The CDR3 DNA follows: TGTGCCACGGTAGGCGGGACCACAGATACGCAGTATTTT. Translated: CATVGGTTDTQYF.

The chain is built from TRBV4-2 and TRBJ1-4, with D tentatively TRBD1 (5 bases). This CDR3 comprises 14 residues. CDR1 and CDR2 from the germline V gene are LGHNA and YNFKEQ. Trimming pared 4 bases from V and 4 bases from J, leaving 10 bases between. CDR3 sequence reads: CASSPGHFNEKLFF. The DNA of the CDR3 is TGTGCCAGCAGCCCCGGACACTTTAATGAAAAACTGTTTTTT.

The CDR3 protein is CASSVTFSNTEAFF. In DNA, the CDR3 is TGTGCCAGCAGCGTTACCTTCTCGAACACTGAAGCTTTCTTT. V and J are TRBV11-2 and TRBJ1-1, with unresolved D. The V end lost 5 bases, the J end lost 1 base, and 11 bases lay between the germline ends. Germline V gene sequence: CDR1 SGHAT, CDR2 FQNNGV. There are 14 residues in the CDR3.

The CDR3 sequence: CASSRPTRNNEQFF. The CDR3 DNA is TGTGCCAGCAGTCGCCCAACTCGAAACAATGAGCAGTTCTTC. The chain links TRBV6-5 to TRBJ2-1; D remains unclear. Germline V gives CDR1 MNHEY, CDR2 SVGAGI. Trimming took 5 bases from V and 5 from J, leaving 13 bases between them. This CDR3 is 14 amino acids long.

The chain is built from TRBV5-4 and TRBJ2-7; 8 positions match TRBD1. The CDR3 runs 14 residues. The V and J ends lost 4 bases and 2 bases, in that order; junction bases with no gene match: 5. CDR1 and CDR2 from the germline V gene are SGHNT and YYREEE (reference sequence). CDR3 sequence: CASSTQGATYEQYF. For the CDR3, the DNA is TGTGCCAGCAGCACCCAGGGGGCTACCTACGAGCAGTACTTC. The full variable domain, with the rest looked up from reference TRBV5-4 and TRBJ2-7, is ETGVTQSPTHLIKTRGQQVTLRCSSQSGHNTVSWYQQALGQGPQFIFQYYREEENGRGNFPPRFSGLQFPNYSSELNVNALELDDSALYLCASSTQGATYEQYFGPGTRLTVT.